This T cell receptor beta chain came from a study of human versus mouse CDR3 diversity and MHC coevolution. Study-wide points: More than 5 MHC II alleles selected the human T cells. Compared with mice, human CDR3s carried more deletions and insertions on average.

Comments on this clone: Its antigen remains unidentified.

The CDR3 runs 15 residues. Trimming left V 6 bases short and J 0 bases short, with 14 bases between. The germline V gene encodes CDR1 MNHEY and CDR2 SMNVEV (reference sequence). Using immunoSEQ multiplex PCR, the repertoire was profiled, and TCRdb retains in-frame clones only, with some absent. The top ten hold 1.3% to 1.5% of the sample, which has tens of thousands of clones, just under 95% seen once. The source is a person aged 25 to 69 in good health. The chain joins TRBV27 to TRBJ1-1; tentative D call: TRBD1 (6 bases). Sequencing input: naive CD4+ T cells from blood. Indicated subset: CD45RO-negative CD62L-positive naive CD4 T cells. The CDR3 loop reads CASSRGLGMNTEAFF. CDR3 nucleotide sequence: TGTGCCAGCAGCAGGGGCCTGGGGATGAACACTGAAGCTTTCTTT.